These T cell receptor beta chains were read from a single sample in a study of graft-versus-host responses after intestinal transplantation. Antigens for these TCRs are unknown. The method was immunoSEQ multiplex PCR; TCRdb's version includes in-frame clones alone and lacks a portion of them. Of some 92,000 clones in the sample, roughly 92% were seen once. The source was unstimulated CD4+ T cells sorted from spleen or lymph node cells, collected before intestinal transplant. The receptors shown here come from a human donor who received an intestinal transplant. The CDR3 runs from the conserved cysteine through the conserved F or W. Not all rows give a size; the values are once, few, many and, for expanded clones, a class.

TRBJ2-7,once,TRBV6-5,CASRRDSVTTYEQYF
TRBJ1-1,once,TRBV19,CASSVDRGQNTEAFF
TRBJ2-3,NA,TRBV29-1,CSVDGGTGAVDTQYF
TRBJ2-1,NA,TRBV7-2,CASSDSRGGEQFF
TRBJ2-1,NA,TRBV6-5,CASGRDRGHNEQFF
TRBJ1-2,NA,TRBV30,CAWSTTVGYTF
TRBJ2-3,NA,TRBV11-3,CASSSGQGSDTQYF
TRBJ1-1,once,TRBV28,CASSFRDYTEAFF
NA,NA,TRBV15,CATSGSTSGGLEQYF
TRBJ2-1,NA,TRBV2,CASNGGDSTYNEQFF
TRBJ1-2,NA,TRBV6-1,CASRPIQGSYGYTF
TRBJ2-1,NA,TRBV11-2,CASSLVANEQFF
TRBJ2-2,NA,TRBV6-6,CASSYSTSGNTGELFF
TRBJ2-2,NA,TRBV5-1,CASSLVAGNTGELFF
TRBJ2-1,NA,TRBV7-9,CASSFPRDRGLGSYNEQFF
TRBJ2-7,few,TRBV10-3,CASEAGTSDEQYF
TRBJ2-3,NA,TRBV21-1,CASSPRVPTSSTDTQYF
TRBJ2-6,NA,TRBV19,CASSILQGAYISGANVLTF
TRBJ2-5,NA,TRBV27,CASSLWTGEGPRTQYF
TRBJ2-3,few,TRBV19,CASSITPGARTDTQYF
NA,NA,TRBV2,CASSVTSGRLYEQYF
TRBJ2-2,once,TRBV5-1,CASSHGDTGELFF
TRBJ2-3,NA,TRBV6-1,CASRLAGSTDTQYF
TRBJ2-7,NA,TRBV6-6,CASILLYHDYEQYF
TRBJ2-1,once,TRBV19,CASSTGTSSYNEQFF
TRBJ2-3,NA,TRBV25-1,CASSAPPDTQYF
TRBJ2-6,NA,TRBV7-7,CASSSGRANVLTF
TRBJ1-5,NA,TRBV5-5,CASSARDLDFSNQPQHF
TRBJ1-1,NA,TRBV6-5,CASSYSRGGGTEAFF
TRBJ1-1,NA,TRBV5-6,CASSFYQGRNTEAFF
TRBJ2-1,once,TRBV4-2,CASSPQRSGGGERFLRYNEQFF
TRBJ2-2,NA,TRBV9,CAGSSSTRLAGGVGELFF
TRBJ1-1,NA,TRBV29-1,CSVLPRGDTEAFF
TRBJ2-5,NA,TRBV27,CASSLRRGEGQETQYF
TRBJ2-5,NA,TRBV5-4,CASSLKETQYF
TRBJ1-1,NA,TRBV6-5,CASSYSRQPEAFF
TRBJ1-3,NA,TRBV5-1,CASSLTGQGAGNTIYF
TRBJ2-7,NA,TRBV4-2,CASSQPPRGTTGQYF
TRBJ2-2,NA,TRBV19,CASSPRTSGSVATGELFF
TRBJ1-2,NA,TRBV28,CASSLMTGTYGYTF
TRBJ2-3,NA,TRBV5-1,CASQLAGGADTQYF
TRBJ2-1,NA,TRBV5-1,CASSLDRAGLNEQFF
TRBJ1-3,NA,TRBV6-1,CASSDVRHSGNTIYF
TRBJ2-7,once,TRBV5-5,CASTPVAGPREQYF
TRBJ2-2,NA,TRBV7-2,CASTGSGRGDGELFF
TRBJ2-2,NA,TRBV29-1,CSVVFGGYTGELFF
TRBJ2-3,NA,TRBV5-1,CASSISGSSTDTQYF
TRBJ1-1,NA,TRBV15,CATSRPRAGTGGAWGTEAFF
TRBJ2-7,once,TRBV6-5,CASSPGQGAYEQYF
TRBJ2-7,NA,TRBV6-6,CASSSTGGKNYEQYF
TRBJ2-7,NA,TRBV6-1,CASRGGQGPYEQYF
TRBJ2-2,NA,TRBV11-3,CASSLVGGTGELFF
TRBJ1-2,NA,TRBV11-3,CASSLDPRTATYGYTF
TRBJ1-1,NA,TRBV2,CASSVQVNTEAFF
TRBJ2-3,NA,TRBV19,CASSDRGPDTQYF